The source of this T cell receptor beta chain is a study of T cell responses to AZD1222 COVID-19 vaccine. Profiling relied on immunoSEQ multiplex PCR, and the TCRdb table lists in-frame clones only, not all of them. The sample holds 100,000 or so clones, roughly nine tenths seen once. This CDR3 region has 14 residues. The V gene lost 5 bases and the J gene lost 0 bases, with 10 bases spanning the gap. Germline V lookup: CDR1 SGHTA, CDR2 FQGNSA. The chain recombines TRBV7-2 with TRBJ1-1; unclear D gene. The clonotype was recovered from an adult who received the AZD1222 COVID-19 vaccine. The sample consisted of peripheral blood, taken 28 days after the second AZD1222 dose. CDR3 sequence reads: CASSSTFLNTEAFF. The CDR3 nucleotides are TGTGCCAGCAGCAGTACTTTTCTGAACACTGAAGCTTTCTTT.